This record concerns one TCR beta chain sequence. Its cognate antigen is unknown. Because it lacks the conserved phenylalanine or tryptophan at the end, this CDR3 is likely a read error. The length of the CDR3 is 15 residues. In germline, CDR1 is SGHAT, CDR2 FQNNGV. Trimming removed 5 bases from V and 8 bases from J, with 21 bases in between. As for time point: newly diagnosed GD, antithyroid drugs for less than 3 months. Following extraction of RNA from PBMCs, that RNA was used to make the TCR library. The sample originates from a study of regulatory T cells in long-lasting Graves disease. The study's findings and limits: Persistent disease preferred TRBV28, TRBJ1-2 and TRBJ2-5. Those with persistent disease had in common more public clonotypes (approximately 2,500) than new patients (around 910).

For TCR beta, libraries came from iRepertoire HTBI primers and Arm-PCR of CDR3 regions. TCRdb used MiXCR to reprocess the multiplex PCR reads, holding one entry per CDR3 protein. The sample shows about 450,000 distinct CDR3 sequences, 14% of them seen only once. The data also belong to a second study, concerning T cells in Graves' hyperthyroidism and ophthalmopathy. That report notes: Primed by the HTBI set, a first-round RT-PCR was run on the TCR CDR3.

This receptor was identified in a woman aged 45-59 years with Graves disease. This specimen consisted of peripheral blood mononuclear cells (PBMCs), obtained at new diagnosis, from a patient treated with antithyroid drugs. The rearrangement links TRBV11-2 to TRBJ1-2; D unclear. The CDR3, as DNA: TGTGCCAGCAGCCCGATAAGGACCTTGAGAACCGGCTACACCCTC. Translation: CASSPIRTLRTGYTL.